One sample yielded the 9 T cell receptor beta chains listed below, sequenced in a study of CD8+CD57+ T cells in acquired aplastic anemia. Using genomic DNA as the template, TCR beta VDJ and CDR3 profiling was carried out. TCRdb analysed the reads with MiXCR anew, one entry per CDR3 protein. The data hold 150,000 to 180,000 distinct CDR3 sequences, with less than 60% observed a single time. Patients who underwent sequencing had shown CD8+CD57+ cell expansion by flow cytometry. Sequencing was done on a sample of sorted CD4+, CD8+, or CD8+CD57+ T cells (not recorded which) from PBMCs. Receptor source: a human donor with aplastic anemia.

This clonotype appeared many times. The V and J genes are TRBV25-1 and TRBJ1-3; no definite D call. Germline assignment: CDR1 MGHDK and CDR2 SYGVNS. This CDR3 contains 16 residues. V was trimmed by 1 base and J by 0 bases, leaving 10 bases between them. The CDR3 nucleotides are TGTGCCAGCAGTGAATGGGAAACCGTCTCTGGAAACACCATATATTTT. It yields the protein CASSEWETVSGNTIYF.

A few counts support this clonotype. The chain is built from TRBV15 and TRBJ2-7, with D possibly being TRBD1 (5 bases). CDR1 and CDR2 (germline): LNHNV, YYDKDF (reference sequence). CDR3 length: 14 residues. V lost 0 bases and J lost 6, with 12 bases in between. CDR3 region: CATSRDVQGSEQYF. DNA of the CDR3: TGTGCCACCAGCAGAGATGTCCAGGGATCCGAGCAGTACTTC.

This clonotype was counted at least ten times. The genes are TRBV4-1 and TRBJ1-4; D possibly corresponds to TRBD1 (5 bases). V was clipped by 2 bases and J by 8 bases, with 15 bases between them. The length of the CDR3 is 15 residues. The germline V gene has CDR1 MGHRA and CDR2 YSYEKL. CDR3 protein: CASSQRAGSGEKLFF. The CDR3 nucleotides read TGCGCCAGCAGCCAAAGGGCAGGGTCTGGAGAAAAACTGTTTTTT.

Ten or more counts support this clonotype. DNA for the CDR3: TGTGCCAGCAGCTTAGGGGGGGGTGGCTCCTACAATGAGCAGTTCTTC. Its protein product is CASSLGGGGSYNEQFF. This sequence joins TRBV7-9 and TRBJ2-1; 7 positions agree with TRBD2. The CDR3 is 16 amino acids. Germline CDR1 SEHNR, CDR2 FQNEAQ (reference sequence). V dropped 1 base and J dropped 0; count of bases not matched to a gene: 3.

The rearrangement links TRBV4-1 to TRBJ1-1, with no clear D. The germline V gene encodes CDR1 MGHRA and CDR2 YSYEKL. The CDR3 runs 17 residues. V was shortened by 1 base and J by 0 bases, with 15 bases between the two germline ends. The CDR3 bases are TGCGCCAGCAGCCAAGTGGACCACTCCTACTTGAACACTGAAGCTTTCTTT. It codes for CASSQVDHSYLNTEAFF.

The rearrangement uses TRBV3-1 and TRBJ1-6, with 9 bases aligning to TRBD1. The ends lost 1 base at V and 10 bases at J; junction bases unmatched: 2. The CDR3 is 14 amino acids. Per germline, CDR1 LGHDT and CDR2 YNNKEL (reference sequence). The CDR3 loop reads CASSQGTGDSPLHF. The CDR3, as DNA: TGTGCCAGCAGCCAAGGGACAGGGGACTCACCCCTCCACTTT.

This clonotype was seen a handful of times. The junction does not match germline at one end; this may be a read error. The rearrangement joins TRBV5-1 to TRBJ2-3, with 7 positions matching TRBD2. The CDR3 spans 14 residues. The V gene's germline CDR1 is SGHRS and CDR2 YFSETQ. This CDR3 is CASTPGGFTDTQCF. In DNA, the CDR3 is TGCGCCAGCACCCCGGGGGGTTTCACAGATACGCAGTGTTTT.

This clonotype was observed many times. The V gene is TRBV6-1, the J gene TRBJ2-7; TRBD1 is a possible D gene (5 bases). The CDR3 has 16 residues. Trimming removed 1 base from V and 5 bases from J, with 18 bases in between. The germline V gene has CDR1 MNHNS and CDR2 SASEGT. CDR3 sequence reads: CASSEVQGIKRHEQYF. CDR3 bases: TGTGCCAGCAGTGAAGTCCAGGGCATAAAACGCCACGAGCAGTACTTC.

V is TRBV7-9 and J is TRBJ2-7; D perhaps matches TRBD2 (6 bases). The CDR3 extends over 13 amino acids. Deletions cut 5 bases from V and 6 bases from J, with 14 bases between. The germline gives CDR1 SEHNR, CDR2 FQNEAQ (reference sequence). The CDR3 region is CASSHGGVGEQYF. The CDR3 bases are TGTGCCAGCAGCCACGGGGGAGTCGGCGAGCAGTACTTC.